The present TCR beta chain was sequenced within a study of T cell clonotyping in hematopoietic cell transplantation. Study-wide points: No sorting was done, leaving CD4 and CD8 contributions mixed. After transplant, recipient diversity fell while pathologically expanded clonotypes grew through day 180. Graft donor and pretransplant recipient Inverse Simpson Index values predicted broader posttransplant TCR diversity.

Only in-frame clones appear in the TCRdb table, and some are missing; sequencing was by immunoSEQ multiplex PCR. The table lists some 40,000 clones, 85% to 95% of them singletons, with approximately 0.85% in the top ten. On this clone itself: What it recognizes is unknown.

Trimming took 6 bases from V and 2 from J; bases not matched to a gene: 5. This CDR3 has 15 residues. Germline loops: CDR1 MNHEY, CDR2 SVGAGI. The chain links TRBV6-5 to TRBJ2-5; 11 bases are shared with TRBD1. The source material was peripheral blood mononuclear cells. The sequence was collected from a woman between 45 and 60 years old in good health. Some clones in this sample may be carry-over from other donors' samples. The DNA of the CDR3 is TGTGCCAGCAGGACGGACAGGGGGCGGCAAGAGACCCAGTACTTC. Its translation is CASRTDRGRQETQYF.